Listed below are T cell receptor beta chains from one sample, sequenced in a study of prognosis after radiotherapy for stage I lung cancer. TCRdb re-called the multiplex PCR reads with MiXCR, one entry per CDR3 protein. Among more than 25,000 distinct CDR3 sequences listed, 25% to 40% were seen once. The sample was PBMCs, taken before or after stereotactic body radiation therapy (not recorded which). The receptors here all came from a donor aged 50 or older with non-small cell lung cancer. The CDR3 runs from the conserved cysteine through the conserved F or W. Fields, in order: V gene, D gene, J gene, clone size, CDR3 DNA, CDR3 protein. A D gene is named only where the DNA matches it firmly. Clone size is not always given. Where it is, it says once, few, many or a class for expanded clones.

>TRBV10-1|.|TRBJ1-5|few
TGCGCCAGCAGACCCATGGGGGGGATATCAAATCAGCCCCAGCATTTT
CASRPMGGISNQPQHF
>TRBV2|.|TRBJ2-3|many
TGTGCCAGCAGTGTGGCGGGAGATACGCAGTATTTT
CASSVAGDTQYF
>TRBV6-5|TRBD1|TRBJ1-2|.
TGTGCCAGCAGTTATATCCGGACAGGGGGCGTCTATGGCTACACCTTC
CASSYIRTGGVYGYTF
>TRBV7-9|.|TRBJ2-3|.
TGTGCCAGCAGCTTAGGTGACATCACAGATACGCAGTATTTT
CASSLGDITDTQYF
>TRBV5-1|TRBD2|TRBJ2-5|many
TGCGCCAGCAGCTTGGCGCGAGGTAGCGGGAGTGGAGAGACCCAGTACTTC
CASSLARGSGSGETQYF
>TRBV5-1|TRBD1|TRBJ1-2|many
TGCGCCAGCAGCTTGGGGTTCGGACAGGGCGGAGGCTACACCTTC
CASSLGFGQGGGYTF
>TRBV12-3/TRBV12-4|TRBD1|TRBJ2-2|once
TGTGCCAGCAGTTTTTGGGACAGGGTCGCCGGGGAGCTGTTTTTT
CASSFWDRVAGELFF
>TRBV28|.|TRBJ2-7|once
TGTGCCAGCAGTTTGGCGGAGAGTTCCTACGATCAGTACTTC
CASSLAESSYDQYF
>TRBV30|TRBD2|TRBJ2-1|many
TGTGCCTGGGCTGTACTAGCGGGGTTCAATGAGCAGTTCTTC
CAWAVLAGFNEQFF
>TRBV5-5|.|TRBJ1-1|many
TGTGCCAGCAGCTCCCTTGGGGGGGGCTTGGACACTGAAGCTTTCTTT
CASSSLGGGLDTEAFF
>TRBV6-9|.|TRBJ1-1|.
TGTGCCAGAAGTTACCCACCGGGGGGCAGGGCGGGGAACACTGAAGCTTTCTTT
CARSYPPGGRAGNTEAFF
>TRBV20-1|.|TRBJ2-2|.
TGCAGTGCGATGGTACTACGCAACACCGGGGAGTTGTTTTTT
CSAMVLRNTGELFF
>TRBV19|.|TRBJ1-4|many
TGTGCCAGTAGTATGGAACCCGTGACTAATGAAAAACTGTTTTTT
CASSMEPVTNEKLFF
>TRBV14|.|TRBJ2-7|.
TGTGCCAGCAGCCAAGATCTGGGTTCCAACGAGCAGTACTTC
CASSQDLGSNEQYF
>TRBV20-1|.|TRBJ1-5|many
TGCAGTGCTAGCGAAGATAGCAATCAGCCCCAGCATTTT
CSASEDSNQPQHF
>TRBV5-6|TRBD1|TRBJ2-7|many
TGTGCCAGCAGCCGACAGGGGTCCTACGAGCAGTACTTC
CASSRQGSYEQYF
>TRBV12-3/TRBV12-4|TRBD2|TRBJ2-1|.
TGTGCCAGCACCCCGGGACTAGCGGTTACTAATGAGCAGTTCTTC
CASTPGLAVTNEQFF
>TRBV7-3|.|TRBJ2-1|many
TGTGCCAGCAGCTTAGAAGCGGATGCCTACAATGAGCAGTTCTTC
CASSLEADAYNEQFF
>TRBV20-1|TRBD1|TRBJ1-5|.
TGCAGTGCAAGGACAGGGGGATTGGTGGCCCAGCATTTT
CSARTGGLVAQHF
>TRBV18|.|TRBJ1-4|once
TGTGCCAGCTCACCAGTCGCTAATGAAAAACTGTTTTTT
CASSPVANEKLFF
>TRBV20-1|.|TRBJ2-1|.
TGCAGTGCTAAAGTACCGACACCCTACAATGAGCAGTTCTTC
CSAKVPTPYNEQFF
>TRBV6-1|TRBD2|TRBJ2-2|.
TGTGCCAGCATCCCGGGACTAGCTAGCACCGGTGAGCTGTTTTTT
CASIPGLASTGELFF
>TRBV20-1|.|TRBJ2-1|many
TGCAGTGCTAGAGAGGGGAATGAGCAGTTCTTC
CSAREGNEQFF
>TRBV20-1|TRBD2|TRBJ2-7|many
TGCAGTGCGCTAGCGGGAGGGTTCTACGAGCAGTACTTC
CSALAGGFYEQYF